This entry concerns a single T cell receptor beta chain. The antigen is unknown. Germline loops: CDR1 LNHDA, CDR2 SQIVND (reference sequence). This CDR3 region has 15 residues. Trimming took 4 bases from V and 2 from J; bases not matched to a gene: 1. This specimen comes from a study of OX40 agonist ivuxolimab in advanced cancers. In the study overall: Past anti-PD-1, anti-PD-L1 or anti-CTLA-4 therapy was accepted, and around 40% had received some.

Method: immunoSEQ multiplex PCR; TCRdb's copy keeps in-frame clones and lacks some. The table shows 73,000 or so clones, with around 80% occurring only once. Broader study findings: The expanded peripheral T cells' antigen specificity was not determined. In general, CD8+ T cells held more expanded clones than CD4+ did, on average.

The chain joins TRBV19 to TRBJ2-2; 10 bases map to TRBD1. The sample consisted of CD4+ or CD8+ T cells sorted from blood, taken in a trial of the OX40 agonist ivuxolimab. This sequence was found in an adult with an advanced solid tumor such as melanoma, head and neck, liver or kidney cancer. The CDR3 bases are TGTGCCAGTAGTACGACAGGGGGCAACACCGGGGAGCTGTTTTTT. Its translation is CASSTTGGNTGELFF. The complete variable domain, with remaining parts taken from reference TRBV19 and TRBJ2-2, reads DGGITQSPKYLFRKEGQNVTLSCEQNLNHDAMYWYRQDPGQGLRLIYYSQIVNDFQKGDIAEGYSVSREKKESFPLTVTSAQKNPTAFYLCASSTTGGNTGELFFGEGSRLTVL.